The rows below give T cell receptor beta chains drawn from one sample of a study of human T cells and chemical hapten exposure. TCRdb re-analysed the RACE reads in MiXCR, keeping a single row per CDR3 protein. The data hold roughly 90,000 distinct CDR3 sequences, with around 9.9% observed a single time. The specimen was whole blood, collected in connection with sensitization to the hapten diphenylcyclopropenone (DPC). All receptors derive from a woman aged 30 to 39 with alopecia areata. Some clones in this sample may be carry-over from other donors' samples. Each CDR3 is given with its conserved first and last residue. A D gene is named only where the DNA matches it firmly. Only some rows state a clone size, as once, few, many or a class for expanded clones.

TRBD1	few	TRBV29-1	TRBJ2-7	TGCAGCGTTGGGACAGGGGAGTCCTACGAGCAGTACTTC	CSVGTGESYEQYF
NA	many	TRBV10-3	TRBJ2-3	TGTGCCATCAGTTTTGCAGGCGCGCGAAATACGCAGTATTTT	CAISFAGARNTQYF
NA	many	TRBV2	TRBJ2-2	TGTGCCAGCAGTGAAGAGGAATTAGTAACCGGGGAGCTGTTTTTT	CASSEEELVTGELFF
TRBD1	many	TRBV7-9	TRBJ1-2	TGTGCCAGCAGCTTAGTGGGACAGCCCTATGGCTACACCTTC	CASSLVGQPYGYTF
TRBD2	NA	TRBV6-1	TRBJ2-1	TGTGCCAGCAGTGAAACTAGCGGGGACTACAATGAGCAGTTCTTC	CASSETSGDYNEQFF
TRBD1	many	TRBV6-5	TRBJ1-2	TGTGCCAGCAGTTATCAGGGGGCGGCGGGCTACACCTTC	CASSYQGAAGYTF
NA	many	TRBV30	TRBJ2-5	TGTGCCTGGAGCAGAGAGACCCAGTACTTC	CAWSRETQYF
TRBD1	many	TRBV29-1	TRBJ1-4	TGCAGCGTACGGGACAGGGCTGAAAAACTGTTTTTT	CSVRDRAEKLFF
NA	few	TRBV7-6	TRBJ2-5	TGTGCCAGCAGCCCCTGGGGCAGGGCACAAGAGACCCAGTACTTC	CASSPWGRAQETQYF
NA	many	TRBV28	TRBJ2-3	TGTGCCAGCAGCATACCCCAGGCTGGCACAGATACGCAGTATTTT	CASSIPQAGTDTQYF
TRBD2	NA	TRBV29-1	TRBJ2-1	TGCAGCGTTGGGGGCGGGAGTAGCACCAAGGGCCGGCTTGAGCAGTTCTTC	CSVGGGSSTKGRLEQFF
NA	few	TRBV18	TRBJ1-6	TGTGCCAGCTCAATCACGTTCCATGCGGAATCTTCACCCCTCCACTTT	CASSITFHAESSPLHF
NA	few	TRBV20-1	TRBJ2-2	TGCAGTGCTAGAGATCAGAACACCGGGGAGCTGTTTTTT	CSARDQNTGELFF
TRBD2	once	TRBV20-1	TRBJ2-1	TGCAGTGCTAGACCGGGGACTAGCGGTTACAATGAGCAGTTCTTC	CSARPGTSGYNEQFF
TRBD1	NA	TRBV10-1	TRBJ2-5	TGCGCCAGCGCCCGACAGGGGATTGGAGAGACCCAGTACTTC	CASARQGIGETQYF
TRBD1	NA	TRBV6-2/TRBV6-3	TRBJ2-7	TGTGCCAGCAGAACGGACAGGGGGCTCGCCCGCTACGAGCAGTACTTC	CASRTDRGLARYEQYF
NA	NA	TRBV4-1	TRBJ1-6	TGCGCCAGCAGCCAAGACCAAGGGGCTCCGAATTCACCCCTCCACTTT	CASSQDQGAPNSPLHF
TRBD1	many	TRBV10-3	TRBJ2-3	TGTGCCACGACAGGGGGCACAGATACGCAGTATTTT	CATTGGTDTQYF
NA	many	TRBV4-2	TRBJ1-4	TGTGCCAGCAGCCAAGACCCGATTGGGCGGGGTGAAAAACTGTTTTTT	CASSQDPIGRGEKLFF
TRBD2	NA	TRBV28	TRBJ2-5	TGTGCCAGCAGCCCCGGTAGCGCGGGAGGTTTGGAGACCCAGTACTTC	CASSPGSAGGLETQYF
NA	many	TRBV11-1	TRBJ1-1	TGTGCCAGCAGCACCCCGCAGTTGAACACTGAAGCTTTCTTT	CASSTPQLNTEAFF
TRBD1	NA	TRBV19	TRBJ1-6	TGTGCCAGTAGTGCCTCCGGGACAGGGAATTATTCACCCCTCCACTTT	CASSASGTGNYSPLHF
TRBD1	many	TRBV7-2	TRBJ1-2	TGTGCCAGCAGCTTAGCGCCGGGACAGGGGTATGGCTACACCTTC	CASSLAPGQGYGYTF
TRBD1	many	TRBV6-5	TRBJ1-6	TGTGCCAGCAGTTACTCGTCGACAGGGAATTCACCCCTCCACTTT	CASSYSSTGNSPLHF
NA	NA	TRBV6-1	TRBJ1-5	TGTGCCAGCAGTGGTGGGGTAGTGAGCAATCAGCCCCAGCATTTT	CASSGGVVSNQPQHF
NA	few	TRBV3-2	TRBJ2-1	TGTGCCAGCAGCCCCCCCGGGACTACAAACAATGAGCAGTTCTTC	CASSPPGTTNNEQFF
NA	few	TRBV24-1	TRBJ2-2	TGTGCCACCAGTGAGAACAGGGATACCGGGGAGCTGTTTTTT	CATSENRDTGELFF
NA	many	TRBV6-5	TRBJ1-1	TGTGCCAGCAGCAAGAGCTCCTCTGGGAACACTGAAGCTTTCTTT	CASSKSSSGNTEAFF
NA	many	TRBV7-6	TRBJ2-3	TGTGCCAGCAGCTTATATAGGGCTCGGCCAGATACGCAGTATTTT	CASSLYRARPDTQYF